The T cell receptor beta chain described here comes from a study of blood T cell repertoires in COVID-19. Across the study: Some COVID-19 samples were acute and others convalescent; all came from the United States, Italy and Spain.

Clones were read by immunoSEQ multiplex PCR, and TCRdb kept only the in-frame ones, dropping some. Of over 200,000 clones in the sample, 89% were seen once. CDR1 is MNHEY and CDR2 is SMNVEV in the germline V gene (reference sequence). The CDR3 is made up of 16 amino acids. Losses at the gene ends were 4 bases for V and 2 bases for J; bases not matched to a gene: 7. This receptor was identified in a man aged 60 to 69 who had recovered from COVID-19. V and J are TRBV27 and TRBJ2-3; 9 nucleotides match TRBD1. Sequenced material: peripheral blood. CDR3 sequence (DNA): TGTGCCAGCAGTTCCGCCCGGGACAGGGCCACAGATACGCAGTATTTT. Amino acids: CASSSARDRATDTQYF.